These 20 T cell receptor beta chains share one sample of origin, sequenced in a study of CD8+CD57+ T cells in acquired aplastic anemia. The template for TCR beta VDJ and CDR3 sequence profiling was genomic DNA. Each CDR3 protein is one row after TCRdb ran MiXCR on the reads. The table lists roughly 420,000 distinct CDR3 sequences, about 70% of them singletons, with around 4% in the top ten. The sequenced material came from sorted CD4+, CD8+, or CD8+CD57+ T cells (not recorded which) from PBMCs. These receptors were taken from a human donor in good health, serving as a control.

This clonotype came up once. At one of its ends the junction is not consistent with the germline gene, which may arise from a read error. The rearrangement links TRBV20-1 to TRBJ1-1, with a possible D match to TRBD1 (5 bases). Germline CDR1 reads DFQATT; CDR2 reads SNEGSKA (reference sequence). The CDR3 has 11 residues. CDR3 sequence (DNA): TGCAGTGCTACTCGAAGGGACGAAGCGTTCTTT. Translating it yields CSATRRDEAFF.

This clonotype came up once. Likely a read error: the CDR3 ends without its conserved phenylalanine or tryptophan. The chain joins TRBV7-8 to TRBJ2-1, with 8 positions matching TRBD1. The CDR3 is 12 residues long. Per the germline V gene, CDR1 is SGHVS and CDR2 is FQNEAQ. V shed 4 bases and J 10 bases; nucleotides not matched to a gene: 3. Written as DNA, the CDR3 is TGTGCCAGCAGCTATGGGGACAGGGAGCAGTTCGTC. Translating it yields CASSYGDREQFV.

Concerning this clonotype itself: The junction differs from germline at one of its ends, possibly a read error. The chain joins TRBV7-3 to TRBJ1-6; D remains unclear. Germline V gene lookup returns CDR1 SGHTA and CDR2 FQGTGA. This CDR3 is built from 14 residues. CDR3 sequence reads: CASSLSRDQPQHLF. CDR3 DNA: TGTGCCAGCAGCTTAAGTAGAGATCAGCCCCAGCACCTTTTT.

As regards this clonotype: Germline and junction disagree at one end, which may indicate a read error. The chain uses TRBV9 and TRBJ1-5; D is ambiguous. This CDR3 region has 13 residues. CDR1 and CDR2 (germline): SGDLS, YYNGEE. CDR3: CASSSRSQDRYGF. In DNA, the CDR3 is TGTGCCAGCAGCTCACGCTCTCAGGATCGCTATGGCTTT.

This clonotype was counted ten times or more. The chain carries TRBV20-1 and TRBJ2-1; 10 bases align to TRBD2. Germline CDR1 and CDR2: DFQATT and SNEGSKA (reference sequence). CDR3 length: 14 residues. Trimming at V came to 1 base and at J to 9 bases, leaving 6 bases not matched to a gene. The CDR3 sequence is CSARGLAGAPEQFF. CDR3 bases: TGCAGTGCTAGAGGCCTAGCGGGGGCACCTGAGCAGTTCTTC.

This clonotype has a count of ten or more. The chain has TRBV19 and TRBJ1-4, with TRBD1 matching over 9 bases. This CDR3 region has 16 residues. Germline loops: CDR1 LNHDA, CDR2 SQIVND (reference sequence). V gave up 6 bases and J gave up 6 bases; unmatched junction bases: 11. The CDR3 DNA follows: TGTGCCAGTAGCCCTGGGTCGACAGGGGGTTATGAAAAACTGTTTTTT. This encodes CASSPGSTGGYEKLFF.

The CDR3 reads CASSQQRENTLAFF. The CDR3 coding sequence is TGTGCCAGCAGCCAGCAGAGGGAGAACACTCTAGCTTTCTTT. The chain employs TRBV7-3 and TRBJ1-1; D gene ambiguous. V lost 5 bases and J 10 bases, leaving 20 bases between the germline ends. Germline CDR1 and CDR2: SGHTA and FQGTGA. CDR3 size: 14 residues.

This sequence joins TRBV5-1 and TRBJ2-1; tentatively, D is TRBD1 or TRBD2 (6 bases each). V was clipped by 4 bases and J by 11 bases, with 13 bases between them. CDR1 is SGHRS and CDR2 is YFSETQ in the germline V gene. The CDR3 length is 12 residues. The CDR3 here is CASSGGQGQQFF. CDR3 DNA: TGCGCCAGCAGCGGGGGGCAGGGACAGCAGTTCTTC.

The chain has TRBV12-5 and TRBJ1-2, with 8 positions matching TRBD1. CDR1 and CDR2 from the germline V gene are LGHNT and FRNRAP. V was clipped by 5 bases and J by 4 bases; unmatched bases: 9. The CDR3 has 15 amino acids. CDR3 amino acids: CASGPTLTGGYGYTF. CDR3 coding DNA: TGTGCTAGTGGTCCCACCTTAACAGGGGGCTATGGCTACACCTTC.

Ten or more counts support this clonotype. It may be a read error: a sequence one base away is much more abundant. The rearrangement uses TRBV19 and TRBJ2-3; tentative D call: TRBD1 (5 bases). The CDR3 spans 13 residues. The germline V gene encodes CDR1 LNHDA and CDR2 SQIVND (reference sequence). Here the CDR3 DNA reads TGTACCAGTAGTTCAAACCAGGGAAATACGCAGTATTTT. It specifies CTSSSNQGNTQYF.

V is TRBV20-1 and J is TRBJ2-3; 7 positions match TRBD1. Germline CDR1 DFQATT, CDR2 SNEGSKA (reference sequence). The CDR3 totals 13 residues. V dropped 0 bases and J dropped 5; count of bases not matched to a gene: 2. CDR3 residues: CSAREGGRDTQYF. The CDR3 DNA follows: TGCAGTGCTAGAGAAGGGGGCAGAGATACGCAGTATTTT.

The CDR3 DNA reads TGTGCCAGCAGCCCCGGGACAGGGGAGCCCCACGACCACTACTTC. Encoded protein: CASSPGTGEPHDHYF. This chain connects TRBV7-6 to TRBJ2-7; 10 bases fit TRBD1. CDR1 and CDR2 from the germline V gene are SGHVS and FNYEAQ. The CDR3 loop spans 15 amino acids. V was clipped by 5 bases and J by 13 bases; unmatched bases: 17.

The chain couples TRBV2 to TRBJ1-2; D is unresolved. Germline V CDR1 and CDR2: SNHLY, FYNNEI. The length of the CDR3 is 13 residues. Trimming took 6 bases from V and 2 from J, leaving 10 bases between them. Here the CDR3 DNA reads TGTGCCAGCAGCGACCGGGTCAACTATGGCTACACCTTC. Residues: CASSDRVNYGYTF.

For this clonotype: Germline and junction disagree at one end, which may indicate a read error. The V call is TRBV7-2, the J call TRBJ2-7, with a tentative D call TRBD2 (5 bases). The CDR3 totals 14 residues. The germline CDR1 and CDR2 sequences are SGHTA and FQGNSA. CDR3 loop: CASSLAQARYTGEF. The CDR3 nucleotides are TGTGCCAGCAGCTTAGCGCAGGCAAGGTACACCGGGGAGTTC.

This clonotype came up a few times. A read error may explain this, as a much larger clone is one base away. V usage is TRBV5-5 and J usage is TRBJ1-5; D is ambiguous. This CDR3 region has 14 residues. The germline CDR1 and CDR2 sequences are SGHKS and YYEKEE (reference sequence). Trimming cost V 1 base and J 4 bases, with 9 bases left between them. CDR3 nucleotides: TGTGCCAGCAGCTTGAAAGGAGGTAATCAGCCCCAGCATTTT. Its translation: CASSLKGGNQPQHF. Using reference TRBV5-5 and TRBJ1-5 for the parts outside the CDR3, the full variable domain is DAGVTQSPTHLIKTRGQQVTLRCSPISGHKSVSWYQQVLGQGPQFIFQYYEKEERGRGNFPDRFSARQFPNYSSELNVNALLLGDSALYLCASSLKGGNQPQHFGDGTRLSIL.

The rearrangement uses TRBV20-1 and TRBJ2-1, with D maybe TRBD1 (7 bases). The CDR3 consists of 17 residues. Germline lookup yields CDR1 DFQATT and CDR2 SNEGSKA (reference sequence). The CDR3 DNA reads as TGCAGCACCAGGGGGGATGGGAGCGACTACGACTACAATGAGCAGTTCTTC. Its translation: CSTRGDGSDYDYNEQFF.

Here the CDR3 DNA reads TGTGCCAGCAGCCGGGACAGGGAGGAGCAGTACTTC. Its protein product is CASSRDREEQYF. The chain joins TRBV12-3 or TRBV12-4 to TRBJ2-7; 9 nucleotides line up with TRBD1. CDR3 length equals 12 residues. V shed 6 bases and J 7 bases; nucleotides not matched to a gene: 4.

This chain connects TRBV15 to TRBJ2-5; 9 bases are a match to TRBD1. The CDR3 is 16 amino acids. Per germline, CDR1 LNHNV and CDR2 YYDKDF (reference sequence). The ends lost 6 bases at V and 3 bases at J; junction bases unmatched: 11. In DNA, the CDR3 is TGTGCCACCAGTGACCCTCCGGGACAGGGAAAAGAGACCCAGTACTTC. Protein: CATSDPPGQGKETQYF.

CDR3 coding DNA: TGCAGTGCTCAAAGGGGTAGGGACCTTTGGGAAGAGCAGTACGTC. Its protein product is CSAQRGRDLWEEQYV. V gene TRBV20-1 combines with J gene TRBJ2-7; D tentatively reads TRBD1 or TRBD2 (5 bases each). The CDR3 is 15 amino acids. Germline V gene lookup returns CDR1 DFQATT and CDR2 SNEGSKA (reference sequence). Deletions cut 5 bases from V and 7 bases from J, with 24 bases between.

The V call is TRBV6-6, the J call TRBJ1-1; D uncertain. Looked up from germline, CDR1 is MNHNY and CDR2 is SVGAGI (reference sequence). The CDR3 runs 14 residues. V lost 2 bases, J lost 4 bases, and 11 bases lay in between. The chain's CDR3 is CASSYPGLVTEAFF. The CDR3 DNA sequence: TGTGCCAGCAGTTACCCCGGTTTAGTCACTGAAGCTTTCTTT.